The 12 T cell receptor beta chains given below trace back to one sample, sequenced in a study of blood T cell repertoires in COVID-19. Measured with immunoSEQ multiplex PCR; TCRdb has only the in-frame clones, and not every one. This table has 280,000 or so clones, 88% appearing once. Sequencing was done on a sample of peripheral blood. Receptors originate from a woman between 25 and 40 years old who had recovered from COVID-19.

The chain has TRBV7-9 and TRBJ1-6; D not certain. CDR1 and CDR2 from the germline V gene are SEHNR and FQNEAQ (reference sequence). The CDR3 length is 12 residues. Between the trimmed V and J ends, which lost 5 bases and 14 bases, there was a span of 13 bases. The CDR3 loop reads CASSPDSITLHF. The CDR3 coding sequence is TGTGCCAGCAGCCCTGACTCAATCACCCTCCACTTT.

The chain carries TRBV2 and TRBJ1-5, with TRBD1 as a possible D gene (5 bases). V shed 6 bases and J shed 0 bases, with 9 bases lying between them. The germline CDR1 and CDR2 sequences are SNHLY and FYNNEI. This CDR3 has 14 amino acids. The CDR3 DNA follows: TGTGCCAGCAGCTTGACAGCTAGCAATCAGCCCCAGCATTTT. Protein sequence: CASSLTASNQPQHF. The complete variable domain, with remaining parts taken from reference TRBV2 and TRBJ1-5, reads EPEVTQTPSHQVTQMGQEVILRCVPISNHLYFYWYRQILGQKVEFLVSFYNNEISEKSEIFDDQFSVERPDGSNFTLKIRSTKLEDSAMYFCASSLTASNQPQHFGDGTRLSIL.

This clone was detected only once. The chain carries TRBV5-1 and TRBJ2-1, with 8 bases lining up with TRBD1. Germline CDR1 reads SGHRS; CDR2 reads YFSETQ. V lost 5 bases, J lost 4 bases, and 8 bases stayed unmatched. This CDR3 is built from 15 residues. The CDR3 loop is CASRSTGQGYNEQFF. The DNA of the CDR3 is TGCGCCAGCAGGTCGACAGGACAGGGATACAATGAGCAGTTCTTC.

The V gene is TRBV2, the J gene TRBJ1-2; perhaps TRBD1 as D (6 bases). The CDR3 totals 14 residues. Germline V CDR1 and CDR2: SNHLY, FYNNEI. Trimming removed 5 bases from V and 5 bases from J, with 15 bases in between. CDR3: CASSLDRGSYGYTF. Written as DNA, the CDR3 is TGTGCCAGCAGTTTGGACAGAGGTTCGTATGGCTACACCTTC.

CDR3 DNA: TGTGCCAGCTCGCGCGTCTCTACGAATGGCTACACCTTC. Residues: CASSRVSTNGYTF. This chain uses TRBV18 with TRBJ1-2; unclear D gene. The V gene lost 6 bases and the J gene lost 6 bases, with 14 bases spanning the gap. The V gene's germline CDR1 is KGHSH and CDR2 LQKENI. The CDR3 contains 13 residues.

This chain connects TRBV7-9 to TRBJ2-2, with D tentatively TRBD1 (6 bases). CDR1 SEHNR and CDR2 FQNEAQ come from the germline V gene (reference sequence). Trimming removed 4 bases at V and 3 bases at J, with 15 bases between. The CDR3 has 16 residues. The DNA for the CDR3 is TGTGCCAGCAGCTCTCTACTGGACAGTCACACCGGGGAGCTGTTTTTT. Encoded protein: CASSSLLDSHTGELFF.

The chain carries TRBV5-5 and TRBJ2-7; 9 bases agree with TRBD1. Germline CDR1 reads SGHKS; CDR2 reads YYEKEE (reference sequence). V shed 3 bases and J 2 bases; nucleotides not matched to a gene: 9. The CDR3 consists of 16 residues. CDR3: CASSSAGQGPPYEQYF. CDR3 sequence (DNA): TGTGCCAGCAGCTCGGCGGGACAGGGACCCCCCTACGAGCAGTACTTC.

The chain is built from TRBV5-8 and TRBJ2-3; 8 bases fit TRBD2. Trimming took 2 bases from V and 2 from J; bases not matched to a gene: 4. The CDR3 contains 15 residues. Germline CDR1 SGHTS, CDR2 YDEGEE. The CDR3 DNA is TGTGCCAGCAGCTTTGCGGGGGGCCTCACAGATACGCAGTATTTT. Amino acid sequence: CASSFAGGLTDTQYF.

The chain links TRBV27 to TRBJ1-5; D unresolved. This CDR3 is 13 amino acids long. V lost 3 bases and J lost 9, with 12 bases in between. CDR1 is MNHEY and CDR2 is SMNVEV in the germline V gene (reference sequence). The CDR3 here is CASSLGGARPQHF. CDR3 bases: TGTGCCAGCAGTTTGGGTGGCGCTAGGCCCCAGCATTTT.

V is TRBV10-3 and J is TRBJ2-1, with 9 positions matching TRBD2. With V trimmed by 0 bases and J by 0 bases, 3 bases remained unmatched. Germline CDR1 ENHRY, CDR2 SYGVKD. The CDR3 sequence is 17 residues long. The CDR3 spells CAISESRRGGSYNEQFF. CDR3 coding DNA: TGTGCCATCAGTGAGTCGAGGCGGGGGGGCTCCTACAATGAGCAGTTCTTC.

This chain uses TRBV27 with TRBJ2-2; TRBD2 aligns across 7 bases. Germline V lookup: CDR1 MNHEY, CDR2 SMNVEV (reference sequence). V gave up 3 bases and J gave up 4 bases; unmatched junction bases: 11. The CDR3 contains 17 residues. The CDR3: CASSFLGGGTSTGELFF. DNA of the CDR3: TGTGCCAGCAGTTTCCTCGGGGGAGGGACCTCCACCGGGGAGCTGTTTTTT.

The rearrangement uses TRBV7-9 and TRBJ1-3; D call uncertain. CDR3 length: 13 residues. CDR1 is SEHNR, CDR2 FQNEAQ, per germline (reference sequence). V was shortened by 1 base and J by 2 bases, with 3 bases between the two germline ends. The chain's CDR3 is CASSLGAGNTIYF. In DNA form, the CDR3 reads TGTGCCAGCAGCTTAGGAGCTGGAAACACCATATATTTT. Filled out from reference TRBV7-9 and TRBJ1-3, the complete variable domain reads DTGVSQNPRHKITKRGQNVTFRCDPISEHNRLYWYRQTLGQGPEFLTYFQNEAQLEKSRLLSDRFSAERPKGSFSTLEIQRTEQGDSAMYLCASSLGAGNTIYFGEGSWLTVV.